One and the same sample provided the 5 T cell receptor beta chains below, sequenced in a study of naive and memory T cell subsets. An equimolar mix of two oligonucleotides served as the beta constant-region primer for TRBC1 and TRBC2. TCRdb independently ran MiXCR on the UMI-ligation and nested PCR reads; one entry per CDR3 protein. Of over 75,000 distinct CDR3 sequences in the sample, roughly 14% were seen once. The sequencing sample was made of central memory CD4+ T cells from blood. The receptors stem from a human donor in good health.

The V and J genes are TRBV5-1 and TRBJ2-7, with TRBD2 matching 8 bases. CDR1 and CDR2 from the germline V gene are SGHRS and YFSETQ. Losses at the gene ends were 3 bases for V and 6 bases for J; bases not matched to a gene: 5. The CDR3 loop spans 13 amino acids. In DNA, the CDR3 is TGCGCCAGCAGCTCGGGACTAGTTGGCGAGCAGTACTTC. This encodes CASSSGLVGEQYF.

The chain links TRBV6-5 to TRBJ1-6; D remains ambiguous. The CDR3 is 16 residues long. Trimming shortened V by 6 bases and J by 8 bases, and 20 bases separated the two germline ends. Germline CDR1 is MNHEY and CDR2 is SVGAGI. CDR3 region: CASSPTSGPGDSPLHF. CDR3 coding DNA: TGTGCCAGCAGCCCTACGTCGGGCCCCGGGGATTCACCCCTCCACTTT.

This clonotype was counted ten times or more. The chain combines TRBV6-1 with TRBJ2-7; TRBD2 matches 11 bases. V was pared by 5 bases and J by 1 base, with 4 bases of the junction left unmatched. This CDR3 region has 15 residues. CDR1 is MNHNS and CDR2 is SASEGT in the germline V gene. This chain's CDR3 is CASSSRLAGSYEQYF. CDR3 bases: TGTGCCAGCAGTTCCCGACTAGCGGGATCCTACGAGCAGTACTTC.

This clonotype was recorded many times. The CDR3 DNA is TGTGCCAGCAGCTCTTCTAGCGGGATTCGCACAGATACGCAGTATTTT. It is translated as CASSSSSGIRTDTQYF. This chain connects TRBV7-8 to TRBJ2-3; TRBD2 matches at 9 bases. Germline CDR1 is SGHVS and CDR2 is FQNEAQ. J lost 1 base, V lost 4 bases, and 6 bases had no gene match. The CDR3 contains 16 residues. Full variable domain (remainder filled in from reference TRBV7-8 and TRBJ2-3): GAGVSQSPRYKVAKRGQDVALRCDPISGHVSLFWYQQALGQGPEFLTYFQNEAQLDKSGLPSDRFFAERPEGSVSTLKIQRTQQEDSAVYLCASSSSSGIRTDTQYFGPGTRLTVL.

This clonotype was detected only a few times. The gene calls are TRBV12-3 or TRBV12-4 and TRBJ1-4; unclear D gene. The CDR3 is made up of 13 amino acids. V dropped 4 bases and J dropped 5 bases, with 8 bases sitting between them. DNA for the CDR3: TGTGCCAGCAGTTCCCTGTGGAATGAAAAACTGTTTTTT. Encoded protein: CASSSLWNEKLFF.